This T cell receptor beta chain was sequenced during a study of control samples from healthy donors and cancer patients. The germline gives CDR1 MGHDK, CDR2 SYGVNS. V lost 6 bases, J lost 2 bases, and 6 bases stayed unmatched. This CDR3 is 14 amino acids long. Produced via immunoSEQ multiplex PCR; TCRdb's table is partial and in-frame only. The repertoire has about 60,000 clones, less than 95% of them found once; the top ten carry 1% to 1.5%. Sequencing was carried out using PBMCs. The chain carries TRBV25-1 and TRBJ2-5, with TRBD1 matching over 7 bases. The TCR comes from a woman aged 45-60 years with colorectal cancer. The CDR3 DNA is TGTGCCAGCAGGGGTCCGGGACAGCAAGAGACCCAGTACTTC. It codes for CASRGPGQQETQYF.